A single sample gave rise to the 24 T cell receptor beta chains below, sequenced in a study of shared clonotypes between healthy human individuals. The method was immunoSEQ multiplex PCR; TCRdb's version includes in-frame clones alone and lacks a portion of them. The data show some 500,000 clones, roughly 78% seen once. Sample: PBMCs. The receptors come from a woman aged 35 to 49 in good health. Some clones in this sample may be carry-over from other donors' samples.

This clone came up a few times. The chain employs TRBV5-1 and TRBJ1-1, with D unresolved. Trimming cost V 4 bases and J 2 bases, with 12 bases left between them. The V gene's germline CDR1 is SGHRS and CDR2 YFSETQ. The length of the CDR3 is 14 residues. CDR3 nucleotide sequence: TGCGCCAGCAGCCCGGCGACGGCTAACACTGAAGCTTTCTTT. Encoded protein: CASSPATANTEAFF.

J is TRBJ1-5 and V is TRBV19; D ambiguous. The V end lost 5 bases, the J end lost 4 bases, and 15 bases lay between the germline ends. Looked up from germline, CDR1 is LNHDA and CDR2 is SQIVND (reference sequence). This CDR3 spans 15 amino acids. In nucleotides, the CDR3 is TGTGCCAGTAGTCGGGAGCGGTCCTTAAATCAGCCCCAGCATTTT. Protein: CASSRERSLNQPQHF.

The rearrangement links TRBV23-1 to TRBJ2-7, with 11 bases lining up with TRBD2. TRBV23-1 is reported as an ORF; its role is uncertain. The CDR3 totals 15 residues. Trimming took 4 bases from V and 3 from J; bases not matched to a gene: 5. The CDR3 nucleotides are TGCGCCAGCAGTCCCTGGACTAGCGGGCTCTACGAGCAGTACTTC. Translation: CASSPWTSGLYEQYF.

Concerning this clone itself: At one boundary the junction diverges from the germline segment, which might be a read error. The CDR3, as DNA: TGTGCTAGCAGCTTAAGGACATACACCGGGGAGCTGTTTTTT. This encodes CASSLRTYTGELFF. This chain uses TRBV7-7 with TRBJ2-2; the D gene is possibly TRBD1 (5 bases). The germline V gene has CDR1 SSHAT and CDR2 FNYEAQ (reference sequence). The CDR3 spans 14 residues.

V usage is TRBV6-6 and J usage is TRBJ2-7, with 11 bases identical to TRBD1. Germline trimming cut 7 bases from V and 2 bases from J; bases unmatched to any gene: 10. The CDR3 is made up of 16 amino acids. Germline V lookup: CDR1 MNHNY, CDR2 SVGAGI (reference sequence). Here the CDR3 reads CASTVSGTGGAYEQYF. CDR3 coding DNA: TGTGCCAGCACTGTTAGTGGGACAGGGGGGGCCTACGAGCAGTACTTC.

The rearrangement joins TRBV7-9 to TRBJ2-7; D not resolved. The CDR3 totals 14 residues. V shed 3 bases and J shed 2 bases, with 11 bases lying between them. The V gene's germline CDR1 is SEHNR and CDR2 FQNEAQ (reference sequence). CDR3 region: CASSFWGITYEQYF. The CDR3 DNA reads TGTGCCAGCAGCTTTTGGGGAATCACCTACGAGCAGTACTTC.

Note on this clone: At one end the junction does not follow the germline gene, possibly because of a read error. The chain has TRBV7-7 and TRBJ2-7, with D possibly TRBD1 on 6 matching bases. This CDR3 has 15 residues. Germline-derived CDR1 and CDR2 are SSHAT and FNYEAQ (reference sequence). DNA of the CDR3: TGTGCTAGCAGCTTATCCGGGGCAGGGGTCAACGAGCAGTACTTC. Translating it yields CASSLSGAGVNEQYF.

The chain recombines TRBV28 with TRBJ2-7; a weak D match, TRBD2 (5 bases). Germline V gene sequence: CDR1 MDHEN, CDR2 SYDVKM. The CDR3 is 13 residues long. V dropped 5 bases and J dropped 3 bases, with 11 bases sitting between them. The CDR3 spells CASSRGLDYEQYF. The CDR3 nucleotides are TGTGCCAGCAGTCGAGGACTGGACTACGAGCAGTACTTC.

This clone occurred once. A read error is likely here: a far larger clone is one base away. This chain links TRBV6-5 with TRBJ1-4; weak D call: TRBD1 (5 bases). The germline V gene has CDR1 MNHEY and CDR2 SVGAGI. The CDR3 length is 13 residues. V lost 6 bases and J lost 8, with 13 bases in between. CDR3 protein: CASRRGNREKLFF. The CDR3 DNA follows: TGTGCCAGCAGACGGGGGAATCGGGAAAAACTGTTTTTT.

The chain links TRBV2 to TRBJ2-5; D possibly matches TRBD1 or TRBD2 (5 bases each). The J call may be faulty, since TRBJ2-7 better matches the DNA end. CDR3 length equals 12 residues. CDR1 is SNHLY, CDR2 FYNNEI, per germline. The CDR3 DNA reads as TGTGCCAGCAGTCCAGGGAGTTACGAGCAGTACTTC. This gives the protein CASSPGSYEQYF.

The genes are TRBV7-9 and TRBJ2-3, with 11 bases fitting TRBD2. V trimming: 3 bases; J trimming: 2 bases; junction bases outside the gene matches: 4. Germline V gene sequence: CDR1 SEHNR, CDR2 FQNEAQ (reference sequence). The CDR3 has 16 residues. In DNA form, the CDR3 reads TGTGCCAGCAGCTTCATGACTAGCGGGACCACAGATACGCAGTATTTT. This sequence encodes CASSFMTSGTTDTQYF.

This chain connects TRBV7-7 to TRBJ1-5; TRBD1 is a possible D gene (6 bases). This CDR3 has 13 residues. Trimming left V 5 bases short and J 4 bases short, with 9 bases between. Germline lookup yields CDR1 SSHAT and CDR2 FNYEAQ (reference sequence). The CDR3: CASSDGQNQPQHF. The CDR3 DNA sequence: TGTGCCAGCAGCGATGGACAGAATCAGCCCCAGCATTTT.

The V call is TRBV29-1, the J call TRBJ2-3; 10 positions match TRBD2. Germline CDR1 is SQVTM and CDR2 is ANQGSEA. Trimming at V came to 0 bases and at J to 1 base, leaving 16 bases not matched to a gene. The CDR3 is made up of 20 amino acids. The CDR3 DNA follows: TGCAGCGTTGAAGATGAGGGAACTAGCGGGATCAGTTGGCGCACAGATACGCAGTATTTT. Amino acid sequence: CSVEDEGTSGISWRTDTQYF.

CDR3 nucleotide sequence: TGTGCCTGGGGGGCCGCGGTGAATCAGCCCCAGCATTTT. Translation gives CAWGAAVNQPQHF. The V gene is TRBV30, the J gene TRBJ1-5; the D gene is possibly TRBD1 (5 bases). The germline V and J ends were trimmed by 5 bases and 4 bases, with 12 bases remaining between them. There are 13 residues in the CDR3. Germline CDR1 reads GTSNPN; CDR2 reads SVGIG (reference sequence).

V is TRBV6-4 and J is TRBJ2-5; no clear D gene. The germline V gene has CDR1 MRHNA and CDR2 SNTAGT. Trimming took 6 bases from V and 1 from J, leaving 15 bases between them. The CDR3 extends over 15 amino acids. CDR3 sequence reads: CASRRSSQPQETQYF. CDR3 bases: TGTGCCAGCAGACGGTCGTCACAACCCCAAGAGACCCAGTACTTC.

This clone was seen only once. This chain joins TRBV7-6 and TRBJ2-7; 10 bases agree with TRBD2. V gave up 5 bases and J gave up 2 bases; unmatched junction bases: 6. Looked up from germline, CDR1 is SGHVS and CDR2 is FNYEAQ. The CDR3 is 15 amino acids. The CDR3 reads CASSLGTSDTYEQYF. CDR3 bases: TGTGCCAGCAGCCTCGGGACTAGCGACACCTACGAGCAGTACTTC.

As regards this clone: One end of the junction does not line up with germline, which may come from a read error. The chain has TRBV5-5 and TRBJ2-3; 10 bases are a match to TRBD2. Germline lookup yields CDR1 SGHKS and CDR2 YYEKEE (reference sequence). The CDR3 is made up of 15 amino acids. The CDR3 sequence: CASSASSGSKDTQYF. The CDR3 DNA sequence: TGTGCCAGCAGCGCCTCTAGCGGGAGCAAAGATACGCAGTATTTT.

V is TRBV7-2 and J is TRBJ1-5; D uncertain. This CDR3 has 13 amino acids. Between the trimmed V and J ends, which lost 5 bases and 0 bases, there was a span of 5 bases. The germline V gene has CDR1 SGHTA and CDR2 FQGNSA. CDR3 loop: CASSMHSNQPQHF. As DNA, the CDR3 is TGTGCCAGCAGCATGCATAGCAATCAGCCCCAGCATTTT. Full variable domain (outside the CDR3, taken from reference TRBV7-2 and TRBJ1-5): GAGVSQSPSNKVTEKGKDVELRCDPISGHTALYWYRQSLGQGLEFLIYFQGNSAPDKSGLPSDRFSAERTGGSVSTLTIQRTQQEDSAVYLCASSMHSNQPQHFGDGTRLSIL.

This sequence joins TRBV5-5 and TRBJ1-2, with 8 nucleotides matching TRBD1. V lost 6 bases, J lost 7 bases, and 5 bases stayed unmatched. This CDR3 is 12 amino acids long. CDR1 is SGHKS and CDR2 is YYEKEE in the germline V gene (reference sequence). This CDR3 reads CASTEDRGGYTF. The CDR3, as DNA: TGTGCCAGCACCGAAGACAGGGGTGGCTACACCTTC.

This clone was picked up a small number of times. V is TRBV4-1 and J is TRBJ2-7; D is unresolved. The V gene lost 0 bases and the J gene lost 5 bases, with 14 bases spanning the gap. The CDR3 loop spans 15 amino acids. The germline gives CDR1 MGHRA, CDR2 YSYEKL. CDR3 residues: CASSQDERPYDEQYF. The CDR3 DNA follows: TGCGCCAGCAGCCAAGATGAGAGACCTTACGACGAGCAGTACTTC.

This CDR3 is CASSQETGSPSGANVLTF. The CDR3 coding sequence is TGCGCCAGCAGCCAAGAGACTGGCAGCCCCTCTGGGGCCAACGTCCTGACTTTC. The chain combines TRBV4-3 with TRBJ2-6; D is uncertain. V lost 0 bases to trimming and J lost 0 bases, with 12 bases between them. The V gene's germline CDR1 is LGHNA and CDR2 YSLEER. The CDR3 loop spans 18 amino acids.

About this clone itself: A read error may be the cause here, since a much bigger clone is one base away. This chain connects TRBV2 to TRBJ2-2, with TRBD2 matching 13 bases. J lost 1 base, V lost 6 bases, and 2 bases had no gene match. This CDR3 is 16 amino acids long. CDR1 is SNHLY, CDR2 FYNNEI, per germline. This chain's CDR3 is CASSRLAGGNTGELFF. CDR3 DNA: TGTGCCAGCAGCCGACTAGCGGGAGGGAACACCGGGGAGCTGTTTTTT.

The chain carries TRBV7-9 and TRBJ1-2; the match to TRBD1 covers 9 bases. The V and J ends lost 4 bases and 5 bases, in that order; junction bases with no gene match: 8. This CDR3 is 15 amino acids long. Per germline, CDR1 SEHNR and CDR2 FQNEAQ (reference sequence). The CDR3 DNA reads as TGTGCCAGCAGCTCCTCACAGGGGGCTGGTTATGGCTACACCTTC. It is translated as CASSSSQGAGYGYTF.

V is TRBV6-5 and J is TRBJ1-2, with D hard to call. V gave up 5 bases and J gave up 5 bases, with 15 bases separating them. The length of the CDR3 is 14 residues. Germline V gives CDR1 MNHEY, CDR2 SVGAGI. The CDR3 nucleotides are TGTGCCAGCAGTCCCCGGACGGGGTGGTATGGCTACACCTTC. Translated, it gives CASSPRTGWYGYTF.